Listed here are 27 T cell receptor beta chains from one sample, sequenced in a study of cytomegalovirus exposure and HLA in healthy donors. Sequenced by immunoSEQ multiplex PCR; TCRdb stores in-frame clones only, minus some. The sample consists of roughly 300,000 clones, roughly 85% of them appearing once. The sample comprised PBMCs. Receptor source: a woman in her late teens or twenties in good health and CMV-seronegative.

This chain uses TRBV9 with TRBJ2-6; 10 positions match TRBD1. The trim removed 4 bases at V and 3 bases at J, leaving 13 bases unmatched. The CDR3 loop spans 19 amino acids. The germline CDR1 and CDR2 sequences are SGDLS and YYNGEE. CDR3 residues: CASSSQGSGTGDGANVLTF. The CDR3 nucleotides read TGTGCCAGCAGCTCACAAGGATCCGGGACAGGGGATGGGGCCAACGTCCTGACTTTC.

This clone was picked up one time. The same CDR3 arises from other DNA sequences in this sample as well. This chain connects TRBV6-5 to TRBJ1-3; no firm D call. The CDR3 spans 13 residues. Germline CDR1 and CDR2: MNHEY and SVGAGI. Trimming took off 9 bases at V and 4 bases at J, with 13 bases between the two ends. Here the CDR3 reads CASSPSEGNTIYF. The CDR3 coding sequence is TGTGCCAGTAGTCCCTCGGAGGGAAACACCATATATTTT.

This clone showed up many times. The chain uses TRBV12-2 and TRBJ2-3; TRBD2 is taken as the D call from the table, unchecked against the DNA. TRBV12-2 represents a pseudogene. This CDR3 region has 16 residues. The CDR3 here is CASRLEGPASTDTQYF. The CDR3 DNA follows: TGTGCAAGTCGCCTGGAGGGTCCCGCTAGCACAGATACGCAGTATTTT.

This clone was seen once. The CDR3 DNA sequence: TGTGCCAGCAGTGAACCGTTCTCAGGTTACGAGCAGTACTTC. Translating it yields CASSEPFSGYEQYF. This chain links TRBV6-1 with TRBJ2-7; the D is unclear. This CDR3 comprises 14 residues. The germline gives CDR1 MNHNS, CDR2 SASEGT. Trimming removed 2 bases from V and 4 bases from J, with 12 bases in between.

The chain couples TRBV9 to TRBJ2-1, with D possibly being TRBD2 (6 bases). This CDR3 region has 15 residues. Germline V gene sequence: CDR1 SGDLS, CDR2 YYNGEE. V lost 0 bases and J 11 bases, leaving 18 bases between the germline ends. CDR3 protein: CASSVARGLVDKQFF. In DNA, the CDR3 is TGTGCCAGCAGCGTAGCTCGGGGACTCGTGGACAAGCAGTTCTTC.

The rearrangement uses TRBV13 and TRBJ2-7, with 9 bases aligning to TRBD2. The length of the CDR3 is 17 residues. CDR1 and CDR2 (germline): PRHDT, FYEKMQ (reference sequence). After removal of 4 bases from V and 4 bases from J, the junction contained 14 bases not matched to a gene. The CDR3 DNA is TGTGCCAGCAGCTCCCCGATAGGAGCTAGCGGGACTTACGAGCAGTACTTC. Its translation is CASSSPIGASGTYEQYF.

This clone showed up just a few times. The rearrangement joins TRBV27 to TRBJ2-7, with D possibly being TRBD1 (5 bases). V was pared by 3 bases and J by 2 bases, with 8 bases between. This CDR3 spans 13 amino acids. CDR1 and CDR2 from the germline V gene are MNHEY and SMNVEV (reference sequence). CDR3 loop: CASSFQGAYEQYF. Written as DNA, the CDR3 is TGTGCCAGCAGTTTTCAAGGGGCCTACGAGCAGTACTTC.

The CDR3 reads CASSEAGTSSYNEQFF. In nucleotides, the CDR3 is TGTGCCAGCAGCGAAGCCGGGACTTCCTCCTACAATGAGCAGTTCTTC. The rearrangement uses TRBV5-6 and TRBJ2-1, with a weak D call TRBD2 (6 bases). There are 16 residues in the CDR3. V gave up 4 bases and J gave up 0 bases, with 14 bases separating them. The germline CDR1 and CDR2 sequences are SGHDT and YYEEEE.

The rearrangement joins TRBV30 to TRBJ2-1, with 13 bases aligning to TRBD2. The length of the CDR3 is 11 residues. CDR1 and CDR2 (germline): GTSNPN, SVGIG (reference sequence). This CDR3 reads CAGLAGAEQFF. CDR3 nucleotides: TGTGCAGGACTAGCGGGAGCTGAGCAGTTCTTC.

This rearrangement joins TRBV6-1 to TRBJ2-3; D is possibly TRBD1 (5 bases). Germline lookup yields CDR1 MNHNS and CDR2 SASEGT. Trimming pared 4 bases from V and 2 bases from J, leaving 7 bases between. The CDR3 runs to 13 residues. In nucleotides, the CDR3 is TGTGCCAGCAGTGGACAGATCACAGATACGCAGTATTTT. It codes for CASSGQITDTQYF.

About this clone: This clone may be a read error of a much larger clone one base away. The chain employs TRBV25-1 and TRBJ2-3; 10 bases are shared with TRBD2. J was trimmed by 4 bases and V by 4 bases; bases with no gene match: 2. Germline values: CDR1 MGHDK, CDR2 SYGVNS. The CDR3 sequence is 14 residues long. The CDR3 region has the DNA TGTGCCAGCAGTGCTAGCGGGAGCGCAGATACGCAGTATTTT. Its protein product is CASSASGSADTQYF.

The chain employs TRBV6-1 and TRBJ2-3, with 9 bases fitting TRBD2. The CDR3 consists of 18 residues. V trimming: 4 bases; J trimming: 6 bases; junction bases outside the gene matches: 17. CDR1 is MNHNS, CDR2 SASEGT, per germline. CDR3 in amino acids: CASSVIAGEGGVYDTQYF. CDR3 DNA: TGTGCCAGCAGTGTGATAGCGGGAGAGGGGGGGGTATACGATACGCAGTATTTT.

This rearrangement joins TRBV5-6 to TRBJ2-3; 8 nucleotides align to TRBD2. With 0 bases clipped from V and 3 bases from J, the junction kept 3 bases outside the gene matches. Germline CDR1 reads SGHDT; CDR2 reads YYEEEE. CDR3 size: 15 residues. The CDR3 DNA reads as TGTGCCAGCAGCTTGGGGACTAGCCATACAGATACGCAGTATTTT. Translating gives CASSLGTSHTDTQYF.

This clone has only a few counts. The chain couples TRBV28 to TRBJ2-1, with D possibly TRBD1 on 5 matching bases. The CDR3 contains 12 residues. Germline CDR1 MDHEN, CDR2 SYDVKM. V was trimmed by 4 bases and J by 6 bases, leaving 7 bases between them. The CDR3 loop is CASSSQGNEQFF. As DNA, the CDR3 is TGTGCCAGCAGTTCTCAGGGCAATGAGCAGTTCTTC.

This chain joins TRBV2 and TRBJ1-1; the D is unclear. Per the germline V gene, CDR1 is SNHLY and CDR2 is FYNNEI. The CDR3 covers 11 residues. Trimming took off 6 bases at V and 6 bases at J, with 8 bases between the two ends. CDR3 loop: CASRTGPEAFF. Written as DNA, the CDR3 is TGTGCCAGCAGGACGGGTCCTGAAGCTTTCTTT. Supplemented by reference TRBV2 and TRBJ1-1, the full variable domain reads EPEVTQTPSHQVTQMGQEVILRCVPISNHLYFYWYRQILGQKVEFLVSFYNNEISEKSEIFDDQFSVERPDGSNFTLKIRSTKLEDSAMYFCASRTGPEAFFGQGTRLTVV.

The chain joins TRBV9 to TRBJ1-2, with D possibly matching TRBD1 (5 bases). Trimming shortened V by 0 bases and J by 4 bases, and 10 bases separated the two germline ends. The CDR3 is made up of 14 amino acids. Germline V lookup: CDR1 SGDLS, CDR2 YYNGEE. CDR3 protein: CASSVEQVGYGYTF. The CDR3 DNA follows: TGTGCCAGCAGCGTAGAACAGGTCGGCTATGGCTACACCTTC.

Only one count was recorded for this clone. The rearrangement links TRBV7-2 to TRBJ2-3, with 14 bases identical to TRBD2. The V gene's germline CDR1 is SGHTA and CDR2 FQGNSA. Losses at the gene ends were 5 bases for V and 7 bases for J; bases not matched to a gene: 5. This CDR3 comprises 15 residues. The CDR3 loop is CASSPGTSGSHTQYF. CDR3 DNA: TGTGCCAGCAGCCCAGGGACTAGCGGGAGCCATACGCAGTATTTT.

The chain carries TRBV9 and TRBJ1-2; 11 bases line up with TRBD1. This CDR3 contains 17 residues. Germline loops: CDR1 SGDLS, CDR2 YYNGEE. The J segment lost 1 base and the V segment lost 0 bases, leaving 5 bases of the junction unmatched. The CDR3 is CASSVVDRGQLNYGYTF. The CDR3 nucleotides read TGTGCCAGCAGCGTAGTGGACAGGGGGCAGCTTAACTATGGCTACACCTTC.

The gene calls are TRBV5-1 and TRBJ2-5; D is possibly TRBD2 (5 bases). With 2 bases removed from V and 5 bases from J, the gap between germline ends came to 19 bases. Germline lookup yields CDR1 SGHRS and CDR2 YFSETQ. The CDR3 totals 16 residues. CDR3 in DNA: TGCGCCAGCAGCTTAGGTGACTACCAACTCGGGGAGACCCAGTACTTC. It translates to CASSLGDYQLGETQYF.

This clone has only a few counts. The CDR3 DNA sequence: TGTGCCAGCACCATCTATAGCAATCAGCCCCAGCATTTT. This encodes CASTIYSNQPQHF. The genes are TRBV6-1 and TRBJ1-5; D ambiguous. Trimming cost V 7 bases and J 0 bases, with 7 bases left between them. Germline V gene sequence: CDR1 MNHNS, CDR2 SASEGT. The CDR3 totals 13 residues.

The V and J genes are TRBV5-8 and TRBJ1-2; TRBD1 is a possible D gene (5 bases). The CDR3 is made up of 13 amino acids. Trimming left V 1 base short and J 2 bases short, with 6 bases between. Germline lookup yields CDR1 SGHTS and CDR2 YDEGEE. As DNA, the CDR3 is TGTGCCAGCAGCTTGAGGGGAAACTATGGCTACACCTTC. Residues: CASSLRGNYGYTF.

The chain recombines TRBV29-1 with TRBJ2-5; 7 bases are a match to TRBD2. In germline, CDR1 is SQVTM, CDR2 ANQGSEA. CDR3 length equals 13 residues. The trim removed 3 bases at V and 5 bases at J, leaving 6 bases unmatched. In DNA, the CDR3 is TGCAGCGTTGAGGCGGGGGTAGGCGAGACCCAGTACTTC. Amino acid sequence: CSVEAGVGETQYF.

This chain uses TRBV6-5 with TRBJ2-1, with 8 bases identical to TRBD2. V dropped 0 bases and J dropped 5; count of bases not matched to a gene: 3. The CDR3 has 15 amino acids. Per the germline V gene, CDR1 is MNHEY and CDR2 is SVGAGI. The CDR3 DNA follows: TGTGCCAGCAGTTACTCGGATAGCGGGAACAATGAGCAGTTCTTC. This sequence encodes CASSYSDSGNNEQFF.

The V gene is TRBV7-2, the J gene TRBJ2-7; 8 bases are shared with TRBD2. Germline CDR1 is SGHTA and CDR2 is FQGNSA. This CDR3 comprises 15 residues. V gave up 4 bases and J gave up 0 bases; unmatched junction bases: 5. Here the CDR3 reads CASSSQRGSSYEQYF. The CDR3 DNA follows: TGTGCCAGCAGCTCCCAGCGGGGGAGCTCCTACGAGCAGTACTTC.

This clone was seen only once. The CDR3 DNA follows: TGCGCCAGCAGCTTGGGCGACGGGTTCTACAATGAGCAGTTCTTC. Translated, it gives CASSLGDGFYNEQFF. This chain links TRBV5-1 with TRBJ2-1; no firm D call. Trimming left V 0 bases short and J 3 bases short, with 10 bases between. This CDR3 comprises 15 residues. Germline V gives CDR1 SGHRS, CDR2 YFSETQ. Complete variable domain (other parts from reference TRBV5-1 and TRBJ2-1): KAGVTQTPRYLIKTRGQQVTLSCSPISGHRSVSWYQQTPGQGLQFLFEYFSETQRNKGNFPGRFSGRQFSNSRSEMNVSTLELGDSALYLCASSLGDGFYNEQFFGPGTRLTVL.

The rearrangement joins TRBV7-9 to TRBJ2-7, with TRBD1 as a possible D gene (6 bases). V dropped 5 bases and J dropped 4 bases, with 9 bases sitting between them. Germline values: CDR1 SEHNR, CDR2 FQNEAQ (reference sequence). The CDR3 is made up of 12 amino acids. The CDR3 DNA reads TGTGCCAGCAGCCGCGGACAGTACGAGCAGTACTTC. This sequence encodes CASSRGQYEQYF.

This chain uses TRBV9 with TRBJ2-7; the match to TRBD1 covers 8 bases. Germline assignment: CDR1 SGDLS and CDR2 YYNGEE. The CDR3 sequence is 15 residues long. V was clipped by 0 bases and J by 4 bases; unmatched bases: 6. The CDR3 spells CASSVGTGWEYEQYF. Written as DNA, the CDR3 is TGTGCCAGCAGCGTAGGGACAGGGTGGGAGTACGAGCAGTACTTC.